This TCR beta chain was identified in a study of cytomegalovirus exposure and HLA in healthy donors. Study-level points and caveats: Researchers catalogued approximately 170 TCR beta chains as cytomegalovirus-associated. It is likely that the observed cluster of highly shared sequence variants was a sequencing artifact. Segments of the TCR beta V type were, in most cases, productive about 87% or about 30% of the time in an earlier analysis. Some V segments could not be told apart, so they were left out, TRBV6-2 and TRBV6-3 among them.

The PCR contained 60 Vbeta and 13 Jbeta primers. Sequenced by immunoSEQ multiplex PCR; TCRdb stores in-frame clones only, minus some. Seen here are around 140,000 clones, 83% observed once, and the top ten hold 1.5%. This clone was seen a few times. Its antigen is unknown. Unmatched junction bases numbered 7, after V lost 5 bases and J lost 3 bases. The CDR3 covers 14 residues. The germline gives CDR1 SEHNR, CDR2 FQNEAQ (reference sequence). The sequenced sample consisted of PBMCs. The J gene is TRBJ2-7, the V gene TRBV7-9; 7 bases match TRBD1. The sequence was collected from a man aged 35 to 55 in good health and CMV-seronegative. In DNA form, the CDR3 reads TGTGCCAGCAGCCCCGGGACAGACCTCTACGAGCAGTACTTC. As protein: CASSPGTDLYEQYF.